The present entry profiles one T cell receptor beta chain with its context. Its specific antigen is unknown. No base quality information exists; no much larger clone differs at one position. This specimen belongs to a study of regulatory T cells in long-lasting Graves disease (dated by TCRdb to the early 2020s). General notes on the study: Persistent Graves' disease meant more than 5 years of antithyroid drug treatment with TSH receptor autoantibodies that stayed positive. This study used TCR sequencing and RNA sequencing of peripheral blood to compare persistent Graves' disease patients against newly diagnosed Graves' disease patients. A total of roughly 33 samples were covered by TCR sequencing, comprising about 13 persistent and approximately 20 newly diagnosed Graves' disease patients. The study took place in China and was registered as a clinical trial. Persistent Graves' disease patients in the clinical cohort had taken antithyroid drugs for about 9.7 years on average. Study-level results and caveats: Only the TCR beta chain was sequenced and analyzed. Because the primary lesion, thyroid tissue, could not be accessed, the study looked at peripheral blood alone. Persistent disease showed preferential use of TRBV28, TRBJ1-2 and TRBJ2-5, whereas newly diagnosed disease favored TRBV20-1 and TRBJ2-1. The authors noted that the small sample size was a limitation that may lower accuracy. A larger number of public clonotypes was shared among persistent patients (approximately 3,000) than among newly diagnosed patients (approximately 1,000). Compared with newly diagnosed patients, patients with persistent Graves' disease had lower TCR Shannon entropy and fewer highly expanded clones, which suggests clonal expansion.

Library preparation used multiplex PCR. This sample was sequenced with an Illumina HiSeq 4000. CDR3 regions were amplified by Arm-PCR with iRepertoire HTBI primers to construct TCR beta libraries. Before sequencing, the PCR products went through gel purification. In the source study's methods: Gene usage analysis of CDR3 amino acid clonotypes used the 62 TRBV and 12 to 15 TRBJ segments found across samples. COPE and FqMerger were used to merge the filtered high-quality paired reads into contigs. BLAST was used to align contigs to the IMGT TRBV, TRBD and TRBJ reference genes, and CDR3 was defined following IMGT. Highly expanded clones were defined as clonotypes with a frequency above 0.1%. Shannon entropy was used to measure repertoire diversity, and the Gini coefficient was used to measure V-J evenness. A clonotype found in more than one individual was treated as public. In-frame beta chains were kept once TCRdb had trimmed the public reads at Q25 with fastp and called clones with MiXCR. Each entry merges the rows of one CDR3 protein and shows their most common DNA and genes. Here the V and J calls rest on TCRdb's processing, not on the authors' analysis. This sample gives approximately 690,000 distinct CDR3 sequences in total; about 30% of them show up just once. About 40% of the sample is in the top ten clones.

From its cysteine to its phenylalanine, the CDR3 spans 15 amino acids. The retained sequence is limited to the CDR3, 45 bases, with the frame set at the first base. The germline V gene (reference sequence) supplies CDR1 DFQATT and CDR2 SNEGSKA. The germline V end is reduced by 0 bases and the J end by 2 bases; junction bases left unmatched: 7. The time point label on this specimen signifies: persistent/refractory GD, antithyroid drugs over 5 years with positive TRAb. For both TCR sequencing and RNA sequencing, RNA was extracted from PBMCs using TRIzol. The diagnosis of Graves' disease followed American Thyroid Association guidelines. Recruitment of patients was carried out at an endocrinology department in Xi'an, China. Each patient gave 9 to 10 milliliters of peripheral blood, collected in an EDTA anticoagulant tube. PBMCs were isolated by Ficoll Paque Plus density gradient separation without further T cell sorting. An Agilent 2100 Bioanalyzer and agarose gel were used to check RNA quality, while a NanoDrop 2000 measured RNA concentration.

The source material was peripheral blood mononuclear cells (PBMCs), sampled when the disease was refractory, from a patient treated with antithyroid drugs. This clonotype was obtained from a female donor with Graves disease. The chain was built from TRBV20-1 and TRBJ2-7, with TRBD2 identical over 7 junction bases. For the CDR3, the sequence is CSARDNGLEAYEQYF. The DNA is as follows: TGCAGTGCTAGAGATAACGGACTAGAAGCCTACGAGCAGTACTTC.